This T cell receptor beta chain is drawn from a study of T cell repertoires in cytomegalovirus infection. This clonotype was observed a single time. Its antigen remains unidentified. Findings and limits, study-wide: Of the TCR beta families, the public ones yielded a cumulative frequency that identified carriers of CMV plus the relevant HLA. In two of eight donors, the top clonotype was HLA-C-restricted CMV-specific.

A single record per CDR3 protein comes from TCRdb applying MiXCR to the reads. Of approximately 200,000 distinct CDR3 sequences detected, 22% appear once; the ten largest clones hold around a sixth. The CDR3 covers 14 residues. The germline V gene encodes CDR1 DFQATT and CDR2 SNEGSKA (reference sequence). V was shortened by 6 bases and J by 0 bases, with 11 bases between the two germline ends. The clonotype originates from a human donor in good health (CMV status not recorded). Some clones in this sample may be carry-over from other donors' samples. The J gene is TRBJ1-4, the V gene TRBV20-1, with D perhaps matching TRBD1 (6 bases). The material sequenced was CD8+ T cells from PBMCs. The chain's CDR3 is CSAVGGPTNEKLFF. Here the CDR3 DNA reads TGCAGTGCCGTCGGGGGGCCAACTAATGAAAAACTGTTTTTT.